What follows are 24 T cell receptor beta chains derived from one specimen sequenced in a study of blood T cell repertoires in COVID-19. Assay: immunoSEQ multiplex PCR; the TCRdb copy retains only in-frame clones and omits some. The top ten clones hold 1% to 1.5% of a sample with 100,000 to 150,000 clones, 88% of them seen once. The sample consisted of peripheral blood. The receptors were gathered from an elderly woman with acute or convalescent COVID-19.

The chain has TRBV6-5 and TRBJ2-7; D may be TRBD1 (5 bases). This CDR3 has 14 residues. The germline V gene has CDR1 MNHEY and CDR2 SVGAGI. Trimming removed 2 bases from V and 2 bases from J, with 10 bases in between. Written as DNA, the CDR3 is TGTGCCAGCAGTTACCGCGGACAAACCTACGAGCAGTACTTC. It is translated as CASSYRGQTYEQYF.

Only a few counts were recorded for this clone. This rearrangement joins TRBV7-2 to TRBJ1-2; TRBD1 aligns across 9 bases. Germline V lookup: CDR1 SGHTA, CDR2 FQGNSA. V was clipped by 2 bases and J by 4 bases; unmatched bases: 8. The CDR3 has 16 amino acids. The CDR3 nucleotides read TGTGCCAGCAGCTTACTAGCACAGGGGGCAGGCTATGGCTACACCTTC. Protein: CASSLLAQGAGYGYTF.

In DNA form, the CDR3 reads TGTGCCAGCCTCGTAGCCCTAACCATATACGAGCAGTACTTC. Amino acids: CASLVALTIYEQYF. The rearrangement links TRBV6-5 to TRBJ2-7; D is unclear. Germline V lookup: CDR1 MNHEY, CDR2 SVGAGI. There are 14 residues in the CDR3. Trimming removed 8 bases from V and 4 bases from J, with 18 bases in between.

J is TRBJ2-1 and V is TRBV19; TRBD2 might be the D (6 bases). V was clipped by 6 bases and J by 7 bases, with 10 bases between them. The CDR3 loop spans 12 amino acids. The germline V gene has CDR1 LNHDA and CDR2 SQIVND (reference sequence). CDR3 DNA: TGTGCCAGTAGAACTAGCATTAATGAGCAGTTCTTC. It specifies CASRTSINEQFF.

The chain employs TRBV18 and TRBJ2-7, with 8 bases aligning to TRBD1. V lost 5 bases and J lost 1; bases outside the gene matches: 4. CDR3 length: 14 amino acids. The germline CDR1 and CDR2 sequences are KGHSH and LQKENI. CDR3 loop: CASSKDRVSYEQYF. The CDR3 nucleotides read TGTGCCAGCTCAAAGGACAGGGTGTCCTACGAGCAGTACTTC. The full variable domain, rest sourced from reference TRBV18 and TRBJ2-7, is NAGVMQNPRHLVRRRGQEARLRCSPMKGHSHVYWYRQLPEEGLKFMVYLQKENIIDESGMPKERFSAEFPKEGPSILRIQQVVRGDSAAYFCASSKDRVSYEQYFGPGTRLTVT.

The CDR3 nucleotides are TGTGCCAGTAGTACTTCAGGAAGGCAGTCCAACACCGGGGAGCTGTTTTTT. Translated, it gives CASSTSGRQSNTGELFF. The rearrangement joins TRBV19 to TRBJ2-2; D unresolved. Germline V gene sequence: CDR1 LNHDA, CDR2 SQIVND (reference sequence). Trimming stripped 4 bases from V and 2 bases from J, with 17 bases between. The CDR3 runs 17 residues.

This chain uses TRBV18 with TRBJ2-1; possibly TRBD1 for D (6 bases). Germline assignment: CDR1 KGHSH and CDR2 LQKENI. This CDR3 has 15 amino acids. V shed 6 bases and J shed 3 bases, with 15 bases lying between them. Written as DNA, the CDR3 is TGTGCCAGCTCGCCGAGTAGGGGGTTCTACAATGAGCAGTTCTTC. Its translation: CASSPSRGFYNEQFF.

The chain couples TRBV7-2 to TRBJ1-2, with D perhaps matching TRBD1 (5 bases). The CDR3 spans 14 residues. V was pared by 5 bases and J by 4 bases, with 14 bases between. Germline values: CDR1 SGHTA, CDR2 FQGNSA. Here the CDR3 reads CASSATVALYGYTF. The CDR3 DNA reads TGTGCCAGCAGCGCGACAGTTGCCCTCTATGGCTACACCTTC.

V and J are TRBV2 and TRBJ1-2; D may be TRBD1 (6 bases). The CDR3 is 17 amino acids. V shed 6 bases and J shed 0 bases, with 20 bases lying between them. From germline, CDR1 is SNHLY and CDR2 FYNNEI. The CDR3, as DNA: TGTGCCAGCAGGACACAGGGAAGCCCGTTAGCTAACTATGGCTACACCTTC. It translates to CASRTQGSPLANYGYTF.

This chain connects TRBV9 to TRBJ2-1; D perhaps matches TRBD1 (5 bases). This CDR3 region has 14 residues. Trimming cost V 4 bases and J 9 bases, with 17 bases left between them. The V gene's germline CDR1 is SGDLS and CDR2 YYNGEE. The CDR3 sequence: CASSLDPQRGEQFF. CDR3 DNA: TGTGCCAGCAGCTTAGATCCTCAAAGGGGTGAGCAGTTCTTC.

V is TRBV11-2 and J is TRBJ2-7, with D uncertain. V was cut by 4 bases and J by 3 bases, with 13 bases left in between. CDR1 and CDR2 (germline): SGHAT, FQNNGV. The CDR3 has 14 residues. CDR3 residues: CASSWLSGGYEQYF. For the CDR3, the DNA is TGTGCCAGCAGCTGGCTATCGGGTGGCTACGAGCAGTACTTC.

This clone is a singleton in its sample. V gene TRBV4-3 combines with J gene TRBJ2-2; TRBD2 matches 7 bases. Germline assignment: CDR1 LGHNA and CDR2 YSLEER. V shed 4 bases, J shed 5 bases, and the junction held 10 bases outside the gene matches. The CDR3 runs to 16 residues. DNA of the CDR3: TGCGCCAGCAGCCCCCAAGCGGGGTCCACAACCGGGGAGCTGTTTTTT. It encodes CASSPQAGSTTGELFF.

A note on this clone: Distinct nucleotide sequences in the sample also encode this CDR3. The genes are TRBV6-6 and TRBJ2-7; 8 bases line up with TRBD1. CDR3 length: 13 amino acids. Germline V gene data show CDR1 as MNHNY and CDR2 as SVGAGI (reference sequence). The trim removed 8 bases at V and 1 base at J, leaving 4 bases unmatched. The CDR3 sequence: CASSGTGSYEQYF. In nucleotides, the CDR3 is TGTGCCAGCTCCGGGACAGGATCCTACGAGCAGTACTTC.

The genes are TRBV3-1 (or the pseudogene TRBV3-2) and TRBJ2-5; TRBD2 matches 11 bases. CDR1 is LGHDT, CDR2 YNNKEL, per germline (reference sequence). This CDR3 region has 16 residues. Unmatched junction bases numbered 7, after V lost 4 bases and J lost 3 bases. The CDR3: CASSPRLAGGEETQYF. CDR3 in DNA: TGTGCCAGCAGCCCCCGGCTAGCGGGGGGCGAAGAGACCCAGTACTTC.

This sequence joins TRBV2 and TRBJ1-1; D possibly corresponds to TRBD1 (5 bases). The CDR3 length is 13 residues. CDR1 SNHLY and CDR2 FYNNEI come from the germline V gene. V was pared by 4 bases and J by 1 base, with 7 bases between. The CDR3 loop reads CASSGTSNTEAFF. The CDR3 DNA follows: TGTGCCAGCAGTGGGACATCGAACACTGAAGCTTTCTTT.

CDR3: CASSDRGGVYEQYF. As DNA, the CDR3 is TGTGCCAGCAGTGACAGGGGTGGTGTTTACGAGCAGTACTTC. The genes are TRBV6-1 and TRBJ2-7, with D maybe TRBD1 (6 bases). CDR3 length: 14 amino acids. Per germline, CDR1 MNHNS and CDR2 SASEGT. Trimming removed 3 bases at V and 4 bases at J, with 13 bases between.

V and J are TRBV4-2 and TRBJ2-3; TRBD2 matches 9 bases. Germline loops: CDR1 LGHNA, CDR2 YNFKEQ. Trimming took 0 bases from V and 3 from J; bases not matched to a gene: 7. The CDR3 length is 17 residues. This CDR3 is CASSQDSGSGRTDTQYF. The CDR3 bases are TGTGCCAGCAGCCAAGATTCGGGTAGCGGGAGAACAGATACGCAGTATTTT.

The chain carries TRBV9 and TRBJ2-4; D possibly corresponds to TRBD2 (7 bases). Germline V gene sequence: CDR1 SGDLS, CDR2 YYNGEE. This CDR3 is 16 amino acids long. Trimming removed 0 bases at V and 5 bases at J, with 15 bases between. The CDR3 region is CASSVGIGGAENIQYF. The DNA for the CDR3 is TGTGCCAGCAGCGTAGGTATAGGGGGGGCGGAAAACATTCAGTACTTC.

The CDR3 protein is CASSVKEVGEQYF. The CDR3 DNA reads as TGTGCCAGCAGCGTAAAGGAGGTAGGCGAGCAGTACTTC. This sequence joins TRBV9 and TRBJ2-7, with D possibly being TRBD2 (5 bases). Per germline, CDR1 SGDLS and CDR2 YYNGEE. The CDR3 spans 13 residues. V lost 1 base and J 6 bases, leaving 11 bases between the germline ends.

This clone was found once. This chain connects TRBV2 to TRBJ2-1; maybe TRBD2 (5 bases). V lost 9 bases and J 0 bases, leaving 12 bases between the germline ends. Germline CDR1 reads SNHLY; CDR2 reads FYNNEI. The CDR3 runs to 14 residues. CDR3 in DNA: TGTGCCAGTCACAGAGGGTTCTCCTACAATGAGCAGTTCTTC. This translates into CASHRGFSYNEQFF.

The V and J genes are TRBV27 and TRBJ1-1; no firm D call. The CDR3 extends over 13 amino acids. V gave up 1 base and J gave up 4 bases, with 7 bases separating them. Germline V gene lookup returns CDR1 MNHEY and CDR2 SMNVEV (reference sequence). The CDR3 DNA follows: TGTGCCAGCAGTTTATTTCGGGGCACTGAAGCTTTCTTT. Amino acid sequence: CASSLFRGTEAFF.

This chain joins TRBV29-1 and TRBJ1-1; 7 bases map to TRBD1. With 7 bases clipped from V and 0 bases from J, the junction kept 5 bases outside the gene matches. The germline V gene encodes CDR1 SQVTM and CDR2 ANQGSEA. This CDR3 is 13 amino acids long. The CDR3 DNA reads TGCAGCGGTTCCGGGACAGTGAACACTGAAGCTTTCTTT. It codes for CSGSGTVNTEAFF.

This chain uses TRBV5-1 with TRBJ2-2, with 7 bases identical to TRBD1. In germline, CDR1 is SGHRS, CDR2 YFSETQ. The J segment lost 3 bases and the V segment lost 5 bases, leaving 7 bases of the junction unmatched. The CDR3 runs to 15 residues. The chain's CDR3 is CASRKGARDTGELFF. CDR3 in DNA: TGCGCCAGCAGGAAGGGGGCGCGGGACACCGGGGAGCTGTTTTTT.

The CDR3 sequence: CASSPTGSYGYTF. For the CDR3, the DNA is TGTGCCAGCAGCCCGACAGGGAGCTATGGCTACACCTTC. The chain recombines TRBV6-5 with TRBJ1-2, with TRBD1 matching 7 bases. Germline V gives CDR1 MNHEY, CDR2 SVGAGI. This CDR3 is built from 13 residues. Trimming removed 6 bases from V and 4 bases from J; junction bases left unmatched: 5.